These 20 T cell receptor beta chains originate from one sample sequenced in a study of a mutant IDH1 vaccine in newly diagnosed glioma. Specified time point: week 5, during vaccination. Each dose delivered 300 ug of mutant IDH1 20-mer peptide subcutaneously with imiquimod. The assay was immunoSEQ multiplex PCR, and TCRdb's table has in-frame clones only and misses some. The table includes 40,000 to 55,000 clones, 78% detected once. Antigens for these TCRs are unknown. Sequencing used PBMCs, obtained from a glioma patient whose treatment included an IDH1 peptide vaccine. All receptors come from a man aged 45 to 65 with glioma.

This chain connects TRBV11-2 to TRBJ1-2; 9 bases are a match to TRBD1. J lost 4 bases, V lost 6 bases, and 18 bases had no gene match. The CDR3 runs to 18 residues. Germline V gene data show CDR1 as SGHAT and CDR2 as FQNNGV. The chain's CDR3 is CASRHTPGQGSLGYGYTF. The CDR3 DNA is TGTGCCAGCAGACATACTCCGGGACAGGGCTCTCTTGGCTATGGCTACACCTTC.

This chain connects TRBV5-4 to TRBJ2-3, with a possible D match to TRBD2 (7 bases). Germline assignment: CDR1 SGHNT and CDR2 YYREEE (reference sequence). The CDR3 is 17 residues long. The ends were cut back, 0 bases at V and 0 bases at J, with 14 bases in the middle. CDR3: CASSLVVGGASTDTQYF. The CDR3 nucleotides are TGTGCCAGCAGCTTGGTTGTTGGGGGGGCTAGCACAGATACGCAGTATTTT. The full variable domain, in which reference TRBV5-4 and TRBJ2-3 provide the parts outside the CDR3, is ETGVTQSPTHLIKTRGQQVTLRCSSQSGHNTVSWYQQALGQGPQFIFQYYREEENGRGNFPPRFSGLQFPNYSSELNVNALELDDSALYLCASSLVVGGASTDTQYFGPGTRLTVL.

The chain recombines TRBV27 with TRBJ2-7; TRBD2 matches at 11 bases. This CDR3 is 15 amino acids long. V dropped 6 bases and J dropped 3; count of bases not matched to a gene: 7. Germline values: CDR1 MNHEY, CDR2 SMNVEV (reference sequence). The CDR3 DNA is TGTGCCAGCAGCGTCACTAGCGGGGGTTTCTACGAGCAGTACTTC. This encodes CASSVTSGGFYEQYF.

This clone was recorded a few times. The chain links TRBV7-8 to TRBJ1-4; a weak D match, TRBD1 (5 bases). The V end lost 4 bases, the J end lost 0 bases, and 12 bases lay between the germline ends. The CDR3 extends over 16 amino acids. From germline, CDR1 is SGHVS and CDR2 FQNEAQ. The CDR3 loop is CASSSRDLATNEKLFF. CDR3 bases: TGTGCCAGCAGCTCTAGGGACCTTGCAACTAATGAAAAACTGTTTTTT.

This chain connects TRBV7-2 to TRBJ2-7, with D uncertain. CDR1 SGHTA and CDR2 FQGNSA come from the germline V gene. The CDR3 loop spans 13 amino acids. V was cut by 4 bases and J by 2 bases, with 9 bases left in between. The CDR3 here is CASSSAVPYEQYF. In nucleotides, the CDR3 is TGTGCCAGCAGCTCCGCCGTTCCCTACGAGCAGTACTTC.

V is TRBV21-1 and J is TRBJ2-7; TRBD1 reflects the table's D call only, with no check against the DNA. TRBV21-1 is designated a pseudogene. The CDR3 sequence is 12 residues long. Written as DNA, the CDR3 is TGTGCCAGCATTAAGGGGGTCTACGAGCAGTACTTC. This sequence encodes CASIKGVYEQYF.

The CDR3 coding sequence is TGTGCCAGCAGCCTGACAGGGGGACCCTACAATGAGCAGTTCTTC. This gives the protein CASSLTGGPYNEQFF. The chain joins TRBV7-2 to TRBJ2-1; 9 bases are shared with TRBD1. Per germline, CDR1 SGHTA and CDR2 FQGNSA. CDR3 length: 15 residues. Germline trimming cut 5 bases from V and 2 bases from J; bases unmatched to any gene: 4.

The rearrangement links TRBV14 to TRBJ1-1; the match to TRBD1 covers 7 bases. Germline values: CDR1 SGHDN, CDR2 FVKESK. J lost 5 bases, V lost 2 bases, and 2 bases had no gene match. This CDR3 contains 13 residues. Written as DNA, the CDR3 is TGTGCCAGCAGCCAAATGACAGGGACTGAAGCTTTCTTT. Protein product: CASSQMTGTEAFF.

In DNA form, the CDR3 reads TGTGCCACCAGCAGAAGGGAAGAAGAGCAGTTCTTC. Translating gives CATSRREEEQFF. This sequence joins TRBV15 and TRBJ2-1; D uncertain. The V end lost 2 bases, the J end lost 10 bases, and 9 bases lay between the germline ends. The CDR3 is 12 residues long. Germline V gene sequence: CDR1 LNHNV, CDR2 YYDKDF (reference sequence).

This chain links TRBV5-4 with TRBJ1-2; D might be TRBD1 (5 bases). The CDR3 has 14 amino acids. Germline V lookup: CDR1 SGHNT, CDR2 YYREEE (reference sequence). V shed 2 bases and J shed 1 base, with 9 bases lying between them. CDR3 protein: CASSFLQGNYGYTF. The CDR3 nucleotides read TGTGCCAGCAGCTTTTTGCAGGGTAACTATGGCTACACCTTC.

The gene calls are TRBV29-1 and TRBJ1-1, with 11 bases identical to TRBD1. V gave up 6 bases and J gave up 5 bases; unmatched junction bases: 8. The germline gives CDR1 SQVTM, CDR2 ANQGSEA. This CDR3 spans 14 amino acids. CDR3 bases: TGCAGCGTCGCCGGGACAGGGGGGAAGACTGAAGCTTTCTTT. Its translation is CSVAGTGGKTEAFF.

The CDR3 coding sequence is TGTGCCAGCAGCCCTGGGACAGGGCCCAACGAGCAGTACTTC. Amino acids: CASSPGTGPNEQYF. The chain recombines TRBV9 with TRBJ2-7; 9 bases align to TRBD1. Trimming took 4 bases from V and 5 from J; bases not matched to a gene: 7. CDR3 length: 14 amino acids. Germline-derived CDR1 and CDR2 are SGDLS and YYNGEE.

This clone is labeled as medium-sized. DNA for the CDR3: TGTGCCAGCAGCGAGGGGAGGAACACTGAAGCTTTCTTT. It encodes CASSEGRNTEAFF. This chain connects TRBV9 to TRBJ1-1; D possibly corresponds to TRBD1 (5 bases). The V gene's germline CDR1 is SGDLS and CDR2 YYNGEE. The CDR3 has 13 amino acids. V dropped 3 bases and J dropped 1 base, with 7 bases sitting between them.

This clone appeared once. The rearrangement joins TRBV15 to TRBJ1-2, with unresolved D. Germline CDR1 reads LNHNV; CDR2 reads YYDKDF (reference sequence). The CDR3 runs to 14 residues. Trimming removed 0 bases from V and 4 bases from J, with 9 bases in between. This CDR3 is CATSREMGPYGYTF. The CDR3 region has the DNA TGTGCCACCAGCAGAGAAATGGGCCCCTATGGCTACACCTTC.

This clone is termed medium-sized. CDR3 sequence reads: CASSIAGEETQYF. The CDR3, as DNA: TGCGCCAGCAGCATTGCGGGGGAAGAGACCCAGTACTTC. The V gene is TRBV4-1, the J gene TRBJ2-5, with 7 bases lining up with TRBD2. The V and J ends lost 5 bases and 3 bases, in that order; junction bases with no gene match: 3. Germline V gives CDR1 MGHRA, CDR2 YSYEKL. The CDR3 length is 13 residues.

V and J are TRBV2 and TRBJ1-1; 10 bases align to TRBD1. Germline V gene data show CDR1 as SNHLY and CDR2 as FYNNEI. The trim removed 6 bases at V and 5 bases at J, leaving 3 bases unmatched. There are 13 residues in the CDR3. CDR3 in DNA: TGTGCCAGCAGGGGGACAGGGGAAACTGAAGCTTTCTTT. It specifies CASRGTGETEAFF.

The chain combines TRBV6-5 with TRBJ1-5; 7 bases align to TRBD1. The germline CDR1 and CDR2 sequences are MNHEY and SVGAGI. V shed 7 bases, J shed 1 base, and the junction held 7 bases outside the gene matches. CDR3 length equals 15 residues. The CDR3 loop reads CASNPGGRSNQPQHF. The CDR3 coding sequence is TGTGCCAGCAACCCAGGGGGTCGGAGCAATCAGCCCCAGCATTTT.

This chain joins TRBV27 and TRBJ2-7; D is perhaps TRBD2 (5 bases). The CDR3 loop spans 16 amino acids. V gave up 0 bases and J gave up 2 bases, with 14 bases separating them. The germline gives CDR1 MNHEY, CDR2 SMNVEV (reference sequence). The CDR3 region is CASSLSLPGKAYEQYF. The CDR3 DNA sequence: TGTGCCAGCAGTTTATCCCTCCCGGGGAAGGCCTACGAGCAGTACTTC.

The CDR3 DNA is TGTGCCAGCAGCCAAGCCCGGACGGGGGGGCCAGATACGCAGTATTTT. Translated, it gives CASSQARTGGPDTQYF. The genes are TRBV4-2 and TRBJ2-3; TRBD2 aligns across 8 bases. Germline V CDR1 and CDR2: LGHNA, YNFKEQ. The ends lost 1 base at V and 4 bases at J; junction bases unmatched: 7. The CDR3 contains 16 residues.

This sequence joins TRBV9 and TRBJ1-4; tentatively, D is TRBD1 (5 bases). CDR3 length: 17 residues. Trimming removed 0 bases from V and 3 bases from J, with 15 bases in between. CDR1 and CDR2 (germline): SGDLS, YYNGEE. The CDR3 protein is CASSVGVSPGANEKLFF. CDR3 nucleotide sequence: TGTGCCAGCAGCGTAGGGGTCAGCCCGGGGGCTAATGAAAAACTGTTTTTT.